The 6 T cell receptor beta chains reported below all come from one sample, sequenced in a study of cytomegalovirus exposure and HLA in healthy donors. Assay: immunoSEQ multiplex PCR; the TCRdb copy retains only in-frame clones and omits some. The sample carries about 54,000 clones, approximately 90% recorded once. The specimen sequenced was PBMCs. These receptors were collected from a woman between 18 and 29 years old in good health and CMV-seropositive.

In this sample, this clone turned up a few times. This rearrangement joins TRBV6-1 to TRBJ2-7; TRBD1 agrees at 7 bases. CDR3 size: 14 residues. The ends lost 2 bases at V and 6 bases at J; junction bases unmatched: 7. The germline V gene encodes CDR1 MNHNS and CDR2 SASEGT. The CDR3 DNA sequence: TGTGCCAGCAGTGAACAGGGGGATGGTCTCGAGCAGTACTTC. Its translation: CASSEQGDGLEQYF.

The J gene is TRBJ1-5, the V gene TRBV15, with 7 positions matching TRBD1. Germline CDR1 is LNHNV and CDR2 is YYDKDF (reference sequence). This CDR3 has 18 amino acids. V lost 8 bases to trimming and J lost 1 base; unmatched junction nucleotides: 17. CDR3 protein: CATRLGGGRGRSNQPQHF. The CDR3 DNA sequence: TGTGCCACCCGCCTCGGAGGGGGCAGAGGTAGGAGCAATCAGCCCCAGCATTTT.

J is TRBJ2-5 and V is TRBV11-2, with 9 bases fitting TRBD2. The CDR3 has 16 residues. CDR1 SGHAT and CDR2 FQNNGV come from the germline V gene. V was pared by 6 bases and J by 7 bases, with 15 bases of the junction left unmatched. In DNA, the CDR3 is TGTGCCAGCAGACGTCCGGGACTAGCTGACCGCGGGACCCAGTACTTC. Amino acids: CASRRPGLADRGTQYF.

This chain connects TRBV4-1 to TRBJ1-4; a possible D gene is TRBD1 (6 bases). The CDR3 has 17 residues. Trimming pared 1 base from V and 6 bases from J, leaving 18 bases between. Germline CDR1 and CDR2: MGHRA and YSYEKL. The CDR3 coding sequence is TGCGCCAGCAGCCAAGGAGGGGTGAGGCCAGGGGATGAAAAACTGTTTTTT. Protein product: CASSQGGVRPGDEKLFF.

This chain links TRBV7-2 with TRBJ1-2; 7 bases map to TRBD1. V shed 2 bases, J shed 0 bases, and the junction held 3 bases outside the gene matches. This CDR3 contains 15 residues. Germline CDR1 and CDR2: SGHTA and FQGNSA. The CDR3 loop reads CASSLPGGANYGYTF. The CDR3 region has the DNA TGTGCCAGCAGCTTACCAGGGGGAGCTAACTATGGCTACACCTTC.

The chain joins TRBV28 to TRBJ1-3; no reliable D call. The CDR3 contains 12 residues. V dropped 5 bases and J dropped 8 bases, with 10 bases sitting between them. CDR1 is MDHEN, CDR2 SYDVKM, per germline. CDR3 in amino acids: CASSGWLDTIYF. For the CDR3, the DNA is TGTGCCAGCAGTGGTTGGCTGGACACCATATATTTT.